These T cell receptor beta chains were read from a single sample in a study of T cells in narcolepsy. Measured with immunoSEQ multiplex PCR; TCRdb has only the in-frame clones, and not every one. The sample gives 25,000 or so clones, 85% of which show up once; roughly 10% is in the top ten. The sample taken for sequencing was memory (CD45RA-) CD4+ T cells from blood. The receptors were sampled from a human donor in good health. The CDR3 runs from the conserved cysteine through the conserved F or W. D genes are given only for firm matches. Clone size is given for some rows only: seen once, a few or many times, or a class if the clone is expanded.

clone size: -; D gene: TRBD2; V gene: TRBV11-3; J gene: TRBJ2-5; CDR3 protein: CASSLGLREGREETQYF; CDR3 DNA: TGTGCCAGCAGCTTAGGGTTGCGGGAGGGTCGAGAAGAGACCCAGTACTTC
clone size: -; D gene: -; V gene: TRBV27; J gene: TRBJ2-2; CDR3 protein: CASSLGTGVRTGELFF; CDR3 DNA: TGTGCCAGCAGTTTAGGAACCGGGGTACGAACCGGGGAGCTGTTTTTT
clone size: once; D gene: -; V gene: TRBV4-1; J gene: TRBJ2-4; CDR3 protein: CASSQDGSGKNIRYF; CDR3 DNA: TGCGCCAGCAGCCAAGATGGATCCGGGAAAAACATTCGGTACTTC
clone size: -; D gene: -; V gene: TRBV7-2; J gene: TRBJ2-1; CDR3 protein: CASSLGLWRVGDEQFF; CDR3 DNA: TGTGCCAGCAGCTTAGGGCTCTGGCGGGTGGGCGATGAGCAGTTCTTC
clone size: -; D gene: -; V gene: TRBV6-4; J gene: TRBJ2-3; CDR3 protein: CASSPFDGGPSTDTQYF; CDR3 DNA: TGTGCCAGCAGTCCCTTTGATGGCGGTCCTAGCACAGATACGCAGTATTTT
clone size: -; D gene: -; V gene: TRBV30; J gene: TRBJ1-1; CDR3 protein: CAWSVTGRGTEAFF; CDR3 DNA: TGTGCCTGGAGTGTAACAGGGAGGGGCACTGAAGCTTTCTTT
clone size: -; D gene: TRBD2; V gene: TRBV4-3; J gene: TRBJ2-1; CDR3 protein: CASSQAGGRGNEQFF; CDR3 DNA: TGCGCCAGCAGCCAAGCTGGCGGGAGGGGCAATGAGCAGTTCTTC
clone size: -; D gene: -; V gene: TRBV19; J gene: TRBJ1-5; CDR3 protein: CASREQGYSNQPQHF; CDR3 DNA: TGTGCCAGTAGAGAACAGGGTTATAGCAATCAGCCCCAGCATTTT
clone size: -; D gene: -; V gene: TRBV6-1; J gene: TRBJ2-1; CDR3 protein: CASSPPNEQFF; CDR3 DNA: TGTGCCAGCAGTCCCCCAAATGAGCAGTTCTTC
clone size: -; D gene: TRBD2; V gene: TRBV4-3; J gene: TRBJ2-7; CDR3 protein: CASSQDGPGGPGEQYF; CDR3 DNA: TGCGCCAGCAGCCAAGATGGGCCGGGAGGGCCAGGCGAGCAGTACTTC
clone size: -; D gene: -; V gene: TRBV5-6; J gene: TRBJ2-1; CDR3 protein: CASSRARNEQFF; CDR3 DNA: TGTGCCAGCAGCCGGGCGAGGAATGAGCAGTTCTTC
clone size: -; D gene: TRBD2; V gene: TRBV9; J gene: TRBJ2-5; CDR3 protein: CASSELGGRSGETQYF; CDR3 DNA: TGTGCCAGCAGCGAGCTGGGCGGGAGAAGCGGAGAGACCCAGTACTTC
clone size: -; D gene: TRBD2; V gene: TRBV18; J gene: TRBJ2-1; CDR3 protein: CASSPFELAGAYNEQFF; CDR3 DNA: TGTGCCAGCTCACCATTCGAACTAGCGGGAGCTTACAATGAGCAGTTCTTC
clone size: -; D gene: TRBD2; V gene: TRBV6-6; J gene: TRBJ2-5; CDR3 protein: CASSPRGSGRLETQYF; CDR3 DNA: TGTGCCAGCAGTCCCCGAGGTAGCGGGAGATTGGAGACCCAGTACTTC
clone size: -; D gene: TRBD1; V gene: TRBV29-1; J gene: TRBJ2-5; CDR3 protein: CSVRQGAGETQYF; CDR3 DNA: TGCAGCGTCAGACAGGGGGCGGGAGAGACCCAGTACTTC
clone size: -; D gene: TRBD2; V gene: TRBV5-6; J gene: TRBJ2-3; CDR3 protein: CASSLFGKLADSTDTQYF; CDR3 DNA: TGTGCCAGCAGCTTGTTTGGAAAGCTAGCGGACTCCACAGATACGCAGTATTTT
clone size: -; D gene: -; V gene: TRBV7-2; J gene: TRBJ1-5; CDR3 protein: CASSSDFNQPQHF; CDR3 DNA: TGTGCCAGCAGCTCTGACTTCAATCAGCCCCAGCATTTT
clone size: -; D gene: TRBD1; V gene: TRBV30; J gene: TRBJ2-5; CDR3 protein: CAWVGTAGKETQYF; CDR3 DNA: TGTGCCTGGGTAGGGACAGCCGGGAAAGAGACCCAGTACTTC
clone size: -; D gene: TRBD1; V gene: TRBV29-1; J gene: TRBJ1-2; CDR3 protein: CSVTTGFNYGYTF; CDR3 DNA: TGCAGCGTTACGACAGGGTTCAACTATGGCTACACCTTC
clone size: -; D gene: -; V gene: TRBV6-5; J gene: TRBJ1-2; CDR3 protein: CASSYGRDGYTF; CDR3 DNA: TGTGCCAGCAGTTACGGAAGGGATGGCTACACCTTC
clone size: -; D gene: -; V gene: TRBV15; J gene: TRBJ2-5; CDR3 protein: CATSRGGETQYF; CDR3 DNA: TGTGCCACCAGCAGGGGGGGAGAGACCCAGTACTTC
clone size: once; D gene: TRBD1; V gene: TRBV7-2; J gene: TRBJ2-7; CDR3 protein: CASSHRQGVPYEQYF; CDR3 DNA: TGTGCCAGCAGCCACAGACAGGGGGTCCCCTACGAGCAGTACTTC
clone size: -; D gene: -; V gene: TRBV6-6; J gene: TRBJ1-1; CDR3 protein: CASRLDRSNTEAFF; CDR3 DNA: TGTGCCAGCAGACTTGACAGGTCCAACACTGAAGCTTTCTTT
clone size: -; D gene: TRBD2; V gene: TRBV6-5; J gene: TRBJ2-7; CDR3 protein: CASSYWREPSYEQYF; CDR3 DNA: TGTGCCAGCAGTTACTGGCGGGAGCCCAGTTACGAGCAGTACTTC
clone size: -; D gene: -; V gene: TRBV19; J gene: TRBJ2-1; CDR3 protein: CASSIGLLTYNEQFF; CDR3 DNA: TGTGCCAGTAGTATTGGACTCCTAACCTACAATGAGCAGTTCTTC
clone size: few; D gene: -; V gene: TRBV10-3; J gene: TRBJ2-1; CDR3 protein: CAISFQDEQFF; CDR3 DNA: TGTGCCATCAGTTTTCAAGATGAGCAGTTCTTC
clone size: -; D gene: -; V gene: TRBV7-9; J gene: TRBJ1-1; CDR3 protein: CASSPGLNLNTEAFF; CDR3 DNA: TGTGCCAGCAGCCCTGGGTTAAACCTGAACACTGAAGCTTTCTTT
clone size: -; D gene: -; V gene: TRBV2; J gene: TRBJ2-5; CDR3 protein: CASRPDSHGETQYF; CDR3 DNA: TGTGCCAGCAGACCTGACAGTCATGGGGAGACCCAGTACTTC
clone size: -; D gene: -; V gene: TRBV19; J gene: TRBJ2-7; CDR3 protein: CASSVGSFTYEQYF; CDR3 DNA: TGTGCCAGTAGTGTGGGGAGTTTCACGTACGAGCAGTACTTC
clone size: -; D gene: -; V gene: TRBV5-6; J gene: TRBJ2-3; CDR3 protein: CASSLRLYAQTSTDTQYF; CDR3 DNA: TGTGCCAGCAGCTTGAGGCTTTACGCGCAGACTAGCACAGATACGCAGTATTTT
clone size: -; D gene: -; V gene: TRBV21-1; J gene: TRBJ1-3; CDR3 protein: CASTRFRGPGNTIYF; CDR3 DNA: TGTGCCAGCACGCGATTTAGGGGGCCTGGAAACACCATATATTTT
clone size: -; D gene: -; V gene: TRBV6-1; J gene: TRBJ1-4; CDR3 protein: CASSSREAGEKLFF; CDR3 DNA: TGTGCCAGCAGTTCGAGGGAGGCGGGTGAAAAACTGTTTTTT
clone size: -; D gene: TRBD1; V gene: TRBV18; J gene: TRBJ1-1; CDR3 protein: CASSPPRVTGTDEAFF; CDR3 DNA: TGTGCCAGCTCACCACCTAGGGTGACAGGGACGGATGAAGCTTTCTTT
clone size: -; D gene: -; V gene: TRBV11-1; J gene: TRBJ2-7; CDR3 protein: CASTPRGASYEQYF; CDR3 DNA: TGTGCCAGCACCCCACGGGGGGCATCCTACGAGCAGTACTTC
clone size: -; D gene: TRBD2; V gene: TRBV10-2; J gene: TRBJ2-1; CDR3 protein: CASRGLAGTDYNEQFF; CDR3 DNA: TGCGCCAGCAGAGGACTAGCGGGGACAGACTACAATGAGCAGTTCTTC
clone size: -; D gene: TRBD1; V gene: TRBV10-3; J gene: TRBJ2-7; CDR3 protein: CAISESHGQGGEQYF; CDR3 DNA: TGTGCCATCAGTGAGAGTCATGGACAGGGTGGCGAGCAGTACTTC
clone size: few; D gene: -; V gene: TRBV5-1; J gene: TRBJ1-3; CDR3 protein: CASQGGSGNTIYF; CDR3 DNA: TGCGCCAGTCAGGGTGGCTCTGGAAACACCATATATTTT
clone size: -; D gene: -; V gene: TRBV5-6; J gene: TRBJ1-1; CDR3 protein: CASSFGGRDYTEAFF; CDR3 DNA: TGTGCCAGCAGCTTTGGGGGCAGGGACTACACTGAAGCTTTCTTT
clone size: -; D gene: -; V gene: TRBV7-9; J gene: TRBJ2-3; CDR3 protein: CASSRLPGHPTDTQYF; CDR3 DNA: TGTGCCAGCAGCCGCCTTCCGGGACACCCCACAGATACGCAGTATTTT
clone size: -; D gene: TRBD2; V gene: TRBV27; J gene: TRBJ2-7; CDR3 protein: CASRSGPAGASYEQYF; CDR3 DNA: TGTGCCAGCAGATCGGGACCAGCGGGAGCCTCCTACGAGCAGTACTTC
clone size: -; D gene: TRBD1; V gene: TRBV5-6; J gene: TRBJ2-7; CDR3 protein: CASSLGTEYEQYF; CDR3 DNA: TGTGCCAGCAGCCTCGGGACAGAATACGAGCAGTACTTC
clone size: -; D gene: -; V gene: TRBV29-1; J gene: TRBJ1-2; CDR3 protein: CSVASDTGRMDYGYTF; CDR3 DNA: TGCAGCGTTGCCAGTGATACAGGGAGGATGGACTATGGCTACACCTTC
clone size: -; D gene: TRBD2; V gene: TRBV5-4; J gene: TRBJ2-5; CDR3 protein: CASSTGVAGGSETQYF; CDR3 DNA: TGTGCCAGCAGCACCGGGGTAGCGGGAGGGAGTGAGACCCAGTACTTC
clone size: -; D gene: -; V gene: TRBV2; J gene: TRBJ1-2; CDR3 protein: CASSDRFYGYTF; CDR3 DNA: TGTGCCAGCAGTGACAGGTTCTATGGCTACACCTTC
clone size: -; D gene: -; V gene: TRBV5-1; J gene: TRBJ2-2; CDR3 protein: CASSLEPPRGYAGELFF; CDR3 DNA: TGCGCCAGCAGCTTGGAGCCCCCCAGGGGCTACGCCGGGGAGCTGTTTTTT
clone size: -; D gene: -; V gene: TRBV7-2; J gene: TRBJ2-1; CDR3 protein: CASSLSDAEQFF; CDR3 DNA: TGTGCCAGCAGCCTGTCGGATGCTGAGCAGTTCTTC
clone size: -; D gene: -; V gene: TRBV27; J gene: TRBJ2-7; CDR3 protein: CATTRTAPSYEQYF; CDR3 DNA: TGTGCCACCACCCGCACGGCCCCTTCCTACGAGCAGTACTTC
clone size: once; D gene: TRBD1; V gene: TRBV10-3; J gene: TRBJ1-1; CDR3 protein: CAISTPQGATEAFF; CDR3 DNA: TGTGCCATCAGTACCCCACAGGGGGCAACTGAAGCTTTCTTT
clone size: few; D gene: -; V gene: TRBV6-5; J gene: TRBJ2-7; CDR3 protein: CASNRKSSYEQYF; CDR3 DNA: TGTGCCAGCAATCGCAAGTCCTCCTACGAGCAGTACTTC
clone size: -; D gene: TRBD2; V gene: TRBV4-1; J gene: TRBJ2-1; CDR3 protein: CASSQEKRGDNEQFF; CDR3 DNA: TGCGCCAGCAGCCAAGAAAAGCGGGGGGACAATGAGCAGTTCTTC
clone size: -; D gene: -; V gene: TRBV29-1; J gene: TRBJ1-6; CDR3 protein: CSARDSRNSPLHF; CDR3 DNA: TGCAGCGCCCGGGACTCCCGGAATTCACCCCTCCACTTT
clone size: once; D gene: -; V gene: TRBV6-1; J gene: TRBJ2-2; CDR3 protein: CASRTLGNTGELFF; CDR3 DNA: TGTGCCAGCCGTACTCTCGGGAACACCGGGGAGCTGTTTTTT
clone size: -; D gene: -; V gene: TRBV11-2; J gene: TRBJ1-1; CDR3 protein: CASSHSTGSNTEAFF; CDR3 DNA: TGTGCCAGCAGCCACTCCACAGGTTCGAACACTGAAGCTTTCTTT